These 29 T cell receptor beta chains were all obtained from the same sample, sequenced in a study of blood T cell repertoires in COVID-19. TCRdb's table, derived via immunoSEQ multiplex PCR, lists solely in-frame clones and lacks some. The repertoire has 150,000 to 200,000 clones, over 75% of them found once; the top ten carry approximately 11%. Sequenced sample: PBMCs or T cells enriched from blood (not recorded which). Every receptor here comes from a man between 45 and 60 years old who had recovered from COVID-19.

Points on this clone: The same CDR3 is also encoded by other DNA sequences in this sample. The CDR3 spells CASSLRTGSDAEAFF. In DNA form, the CDR3 reads TGCGCCAGCAGCTTACGAACGGGTAGTGACGCTGAAGCTTTCTTT. The chain combines TRBV5-1 with TRBJ1-1; D gene uncertain. Germline CDR1 SGHRS, CDR2 YFSETQ. V lost 2 bases, J lost 6 bases, and 17 bases lay in between. The CDR3 sequence is 15 residues long.

The genes are TRBV7-9 and TRBJ1-6; tentative D call: TRBD1 (6 bases). Germline V gene lookup returns CDR1 SEHNR and CDR2 FQNEAQ (reference sequence). Deletions cut 5 bases from V and 6 bases from J, with 11 bases between. CDR3 length: 14 residues. CDR3 sequence (DNA): TGTGCCAGCAGCCCCGGACAGCTTAATTCACCCCTCCACTTT. It specifies CASSPGQLNSPLHF.

The chain combines TRBV25-1 with TRBJ1-6, with no clear D. Germline CDR1 MGHDK, CDR2 SYGVNS. This CDR3 has 13 residues. Between the trimmed V and J ends, which lost 2 bases and 4 bases, there was a span of 3 bases. CDR3 amino acids: CASSERYNSPLHF. The CDR3 DNA is TGTGCCAGCAGTGAACGTTATAATTCACCCCTCCACTTT. The whole variable domain, remainder taken from reference TRBV25-1 and TRBJ1-6, is EADIYQTPRYLVIGTGKKITLECSQTMGHDKMYWYQQDPGMELHLIHYSYGVNSTEKGDLSSESTVSRIRTEHFPLTLESARPSHTSQYLCASSERYNSPLHFGNGTRLTVT.

This chain joins TRBV2 and TRBJ1-2; TRBD1 matches 11 bases. The CDR3 extends over 16 amino acids. The trim removed 0 bases at V and 8 bases at J, leaving 8 bases unmatched. Germline CDR1 SNHLY, CDR2 FYNNEI. CDR3 amino acids: CASSEARVGQGVGYTF. CDR3 nucleotides: TGTGCCAGCAGTGAAGCTAGGGTGGGACAGGGGGTCGGCTACACCTTC.

The gene calls are TRBV4-1 and TRBJ2-7; D may be TRBD2 (6 bases). The CDR3 covers 15 residues. V gave up 0 bases and J gave up 6 bases, with 15 bases separating them. Germline V lookup: CDR1 MGHRA, CDR2 YSYEKL. CDR3 region: CASSQEAGLGSEQYF. The CDR3, as DNA: TGCGCCAGCAGCCAAGAGGCGGGGCTCGGAAGCGAGCAGTACTTC.

The chain links TRBV6-5 to TRBJ2-7; 13 bases are shared with TRBD2. The germline CDR1 and CDR2 sequences are MNHEY and SVGAGI. The CDR3 runs 15 residues. V dropped 7 bases and J dropped 5; count of bases not matched to a gene: 8. The CDR3, as DNA: TGTGCCAGCACCTGGGGACTAGCGGGATCCCACGAGCAGTACTTC. Residues: CASTWGLAGSHEQYF.

This chain joins TRBV28 and TRBJ2-7, with 8 bases matching TRBD2. The CDR3 loop spans 17 amino acids. Trimming cost V 3 bases and J 2 bases; bases outside gene matches: 12. Germline lookup yields CDR1 MDHEN and CDR2 SYDVKM. CDR3 in amino acids: CASSFPPSGRGTYEQYF. In DNA form, the CDR3 reads TGTGCCAGCAGTTTTCCCCCGAGCGGGAGAGGGACCTACGAGCAGTACTTC.

The chain joins TRBV7-9 to TRBJ2-7; tentative D call: TRBD1 (7 bases). Germline values: CDR1 SEHNR, CDR2 FQNEAQ (reference sequence). This CDR3 is built from 14 residues. V was pared by 4 bases and J by 7 bases, with 17 bases between. CDR3 sequence: CASSWTGGVEEQYF. The CDR3 DNA reads TGTGCCAGCAGCTGGACAGGAGGGGTTGAGGAGCAGTACTTC.

The chain links TRBV2 to TRBJ1-1, with TRBD1 matching 7 bases. CDR1 is SNHLY and CDR2 is FYNNEI in the germline V gene. The CDR3 covers 17 residues. V shed 6 bases, J shed 3 bases, and the junction held 16 bases outside the gene matches. DNA of the CDR3: TGTGCCAGCAGCGTCCCTTATAAAGGGCAGGGGGACACTGAAGCTTTCTTT. Residues: CASSVPYKGQGDTEAFF.

The chain carries TRBV19 and TRBJ2-4, with D perhaps matching TRBD2 (5 bases). V gave up 5 bases and J gave up 7 bases, with 15 bases separating them. The germline gives CDR1 LNHDA, CDR2 SQIVND (reference sequence). This CDR3 has 14 amino acids. DNA of the CDR3: TGTGCCAGTAGTTCCTCTGGCGGGCGGAACATTCAGTACTTC. It is translated as CASSSSGGRNIQYF.

The gene calls are TRBV3-1 (or the pseudogene TRBV3-2) and TRBJ2-1, with D maybe TRBD1 (6 bases). Trimming took off 6 bases at V and 9 bases at J, with 12 bases between the two ends. Looked up from germline, CDR1 is LGHDT and CDR2 is YNNKEL (reference sequence). The CDR3 spans 12 residues. CDR3 DNA sequence: TGTGCCAGCAGACAGGGTGTAGGTGAGCAGTTCTTC. Protein sequence: CASRQGVGEQFF.

V is TRBV5-5 and J is TRBJ1-1; TRBD1 matches at 9 bases. V shed 4 bases, J shed 3 bases, and the junction held 7 bases outside the gene matches. The CDR3 runs to 15 residues. CDR1 and CDR2 (germline): SGHKS, YYEKEE (reference sequence). CDR3 region: CASSPTGGAYTEAFF. The CDR3 region has the DNA TGTGCCAGCAGCCCTACAGGGGGCGCCTACACTGAAGCTTTCTTT.

CDR3 in DNA: TGTGCCAGCTCCCCCTCAAGGGGCCTAGGAGAGACCCAGTACTTC. It specifies CASSPSRGLGETQYF. The chain carries TRBV18 and TRBJ2-5, with a weak D call TRBD1 (5 bases). The V end was cut by 6 bases, the J end by 4 bases, with 18 bases between. The CDR3 runs to 15 residues. Germline V lookup: CDR1 KGHSH, CDR2 LQKENI. Supplemented by reference TRBV18 and TRBJ2-5, the full variable domain reads NAGVMQNPRHLVRRRGQEARLRCSPMKGHSHVYWYRQLPEEGLKFMVYLQKENIIDESGMPKERFSAEFPKEGPSILRIQQVVRGDSAAYFCASSPSRGLGETQYFGPGTRLLVL.

The chain links TRBV11-2 to TRBJ2-5, with 9 bases lining up with TRBD1. Trimming removed 2 bases from V and 1 base from J; junction bases left unmatched: 5. CDR3 length equals 16 residues. Per the germline V gene, CDR1 is SGHAT and CDR2 is FQNNGV. CDR3 nucleotides: TGTGCCAGCAGCTTATACGACAGGGGGGTCCAAGAGACCCAGTACTTC. It specifies CASSLYDRGVQETQYF.

V gene TRBV29-1 combines with J gene TRBJ1-1; D gene uncertain. Germline assignment: CDR1 SQVTM and CDR2 ANQGSEA. This CDR3 contains 13 residues. The ends were cut back, 2 bases at V and 6 bases at J, with 13 bases in the middle. DNA of the CDR3: TGCAGCGTTGAAAGCGATAGAACTGCTGAAGCTTTCTTT. Translated, it gives CSVESDRTAEAFF.

The chain carries TRBV25-1 and TRBJ2-7; 9 bases are shared with TRBD1. Germline loops: CDR1 MGHDK, CDR2 SYGVNS. V was clipped by 5 bases and J by 3 bases; unmatched bases: 5. The CDR3 covers 14 residues. The DNA of the CDR3 is TGTGCCAGCAGTCACGGGGGACAGGGCTACGAGCAGTACTTC. Translating gives CASSHGGQGYEQYF.

This chain links TRBV5-1 with TRBJ2-7; the match to TRBD1 covers 9 bases. J was trimmed by 5 bases and V by 3 bases; bases with no gene match: 15. The CDR3 sequence is 17 residues long. Germline CDR1 reads SGHRS; CDR2 reads YFSETQ. The CDR3, as DNA: TGCGCCAGCAGCTCCCGTACGGGACAGGGTATTGTCCACGAGCAGTACTTC. Protein sequence: CASSSRTGQGIVHEQYF.

In its sample, this clone was seen a few times. The chain combines TRBV7-6 with TRBJ1-4; D remains unclear. Germline V gene sequence: CDR1 SGHVS, CDR2 FNYEAQ. V was clipped by 5 bases and J by 10 bases, with 26 bases between them. The CDR3 consists of 17 residues. The CDR3 DNA reads TGTGCCAGCAGCGCGACAAGCGGTCAAAGGGTTCTGGGAAAACTGTTTTTT. Residues: CASSATSGQRVLGKLFF. The variable domain in full, with the rest retrieved from reference TRBV7-6 and TRBJ1-4, is GAGVSQSPRYKVTKRGQDVALRCDPISGHVSLYWYRQALGQGPEFLTYFNYEAQQDKSGLPNDRFSAERPEGSISTLTIQRTEQRDSAMYRCASSATSGQRVLGKLFFGSGTQLSVL.

In its sample, this clone was seen a few times. The chain combines TRBV4-2 with TRBJ1-2; 10 nucleotides agree with TRBD1. Germline loops: CDR1 LGHNA, CDR2 YNFKEQ. Germline trimming cut 0 bases from V and 8 bases from J; bases unmatched to any gene: 9. The CDR3 consists of 16 residues. CDR3 sequence (DNA): TGTGCCAGCAGCCAAGATCAGGGGAGGGGACAGGGGGGCTACACCTTC. Its protein is CASSQDQGRGQGGYTF.

The chain uses TRBV5-6 and TRBJ1-5, with D possibly matching TRBD1 (6 bases). The CDR3 runs 13 residues. V was trimmed by 2 bases and J by 5 bases, leaving 8 bases between them. Germline V lookup: CDR1 SGHDT, CDR2 YYEEEE. The CDR3 region is CASSFYRDQPQHF. CDR3 DNA: TGTGCCAGCAGCTTTTACAGGGATCAGCCCCAGCATTTT.

V is TRBV4-2 and J is TRBJ2-1, with D perhaps TRBD2 (6 bases). Germline CDR1 is LGHNA and CDR2 is YNFKEQ. This CDR3 region has 13 residues. V lost 3 bases and J 4 bases, leaving 7 bases between the germline ends. The CDR3 protein is CASSQGTYNEQFF. The CDR3, as DNA: TGTGCCAGCAGCCAGGGGACTTACAATGAGCAGTTCTTC.

The J gene is TRBJ2-7, the V gene TRBV5-1; TRBD1 matches 7 bases. The germline V gene has CDR1 SGHRS and CDR2 YFSETQ. V shed 1 base, J shed 6 bases, and the junction held 7 bases outside the gene matches. The CDR3 is made up of 14 amino acids. Here the CDR3 reads CASSLRDRSSEQYF. Here the CDR3 DNA reads TGCGCCAGCAGCTTGCGGGACAGATCGTCCGAGCAGTACTTC.

The gene calls are TRBV29-1 and TRBJ1-5; tentatively, D is TRBD1 (6 bases). Germline V gene sequence: CDR1 SQVTM, CDR2 ANQGSEA. V was cut by 6 bases and J by 1 base, with 19 bases left in between. The CDR3 extends over 16 amino acids. Here the CDR3 DNA reads TGCAGCGTCTCAACTGGGACAATAGCAAGCAATCAGCCCCAGCATTTT. This gives the protein CSVSTGTIASNQPQHF.

The chain couples TRBV19 to TRBJ2-5; 11 bases agree with TRBD2. Looked up from germline, CDR1 is LNHDA and CDR2 is SQIVND (reference sequence). Trimming removed 1 base from V and 5 bases from J; junction bases left unmatched: 3. This CDR3 has 15 amino acids. The CDR3 sequence: CASSIAASGGETQYF. DNA of the CDR3: TGTGCCAGTAGTATAGCGGCTAGCGGGGGGGAGACCCAGTACTTC.

The V and J genes are TRBV6-1 and TRBJ1-4, with 7 bases identical to TRBD1. Trimming took 3 bases from V and 3 from J; bases not matched to a gene: 4. This CDR3 region has 15 residues. CDR1 and CDR2 from the germline V gene are MNHNS and SASEGT. CDR3 coding DNA: TGTGCCAGCAGTGAGAGGGGGCCACCTAATGAAAAACTGTTTTTT. This sequence encodes CASSERGPPNEKLFF.

The rearrangement links TRBV10-1 to TRBJ1-1; possibly TRBD1 for D (5 bases). Deletions cut 2 bases from V and 2 bases from J, with 6 bases between. The CDR3 covers 13 residues. Germline values: CDR1 WNHNN, CDR2 SYGVQD (reference sequence). CDR3 sequence: CASSEQGNTEAFF. The CDR3 nucleotides read TGCGCCAGCAGTGAGCAGGGAAACACTGAAGCTTTCTTT.

This chain joins TRBV5-1 and TRBJ1-2, with 8 bases aligning to TRBD1. Looked up from germline, CDR1 is SGHRS and CDR2 is YFSETQ. This CDR3 has 15 residues. V trimming: 4 bases; J trimming: 6 bases; junction bases outside the gene matches: 11. In DNA, the CDR3 is TGCGCCAGCAGCCCGTCCCCACCGACAGGGGATGGCTACACCTTC. Translated: CASSPSPPTGDGYTF. Complete variable domain (other parts from reference TRBV5-1 and TRBJ1-2): KAGVTQTPRYLIKTRGQQVTLSCSPISGHRSVSWYQQTPGQGLQFLFEYFSETQRNKGNFPGRFSGRQFSNSRSEMNVSTLELGDSALYLCASSPSPPTGDGYTFGSGTRLTVV.

The rearrangement joins TRBV6-1 to TRBJ1-5, with a tentative D call TRBD1 (6 bases). With 3 bases removed from V and 0 bases from J, the gap between germline ends came to 12 bases. This CDR3 spans 16 amino acids. CDR1 MNHNS and CDR2 SASEGT come from the germline V gene. CDR3 nucleotide sequence: TGTGCCAGCAGTGAGACAGGAGTCTTTAGCAATCAGCCCCAGCATTTT. This translates into CASSETGVFSNQPQHF.

This chain uses TRBV5-4 with TRBJ1-1; D not resolved. Trimming took off 0 bases at V and 6 bases at J, with 9 bases between the two ends. The germline CDR1 and CDR2 sequences are SGHNT and YYREEE (reference sequence). This CDR3 is built from 13 residues. This chain's CDR3 is CASSLEVRAEAFF. CDR3 DNA sequence: TGTGCCAGCAGCTTGGAGGTTCGGGCTGAAGCTTTCTTT.